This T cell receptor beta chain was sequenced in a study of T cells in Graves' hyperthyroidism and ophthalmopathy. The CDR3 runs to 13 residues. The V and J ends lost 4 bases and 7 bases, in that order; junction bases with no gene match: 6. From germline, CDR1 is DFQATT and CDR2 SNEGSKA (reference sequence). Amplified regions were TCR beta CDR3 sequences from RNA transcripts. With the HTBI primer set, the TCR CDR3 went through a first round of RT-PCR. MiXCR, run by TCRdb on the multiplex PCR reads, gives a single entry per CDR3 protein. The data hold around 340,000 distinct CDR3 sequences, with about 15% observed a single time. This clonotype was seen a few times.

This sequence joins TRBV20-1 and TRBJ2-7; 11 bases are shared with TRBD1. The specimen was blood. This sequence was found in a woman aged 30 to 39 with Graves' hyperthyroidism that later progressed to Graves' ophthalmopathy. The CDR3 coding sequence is TGCAGTGCTACGGACAGGGGGCGACGGGAGCAGTACTTC. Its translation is CSATDRGRREQYF.